One sample yielded the 9 T cell receptor beta chains listed below, sequenced in a study of T cells after yellow fever vaccination. TCRdb processed the 5' RACE reads anew with MiXCR; each CDR3 protein has one entry. The repertoire consists of roughly 160,000 distinct CDR3 sequences, with around 7% occurring once and the leading ten covering roughly 2.5%. The source material was CD4+ T cells sorted from PBMCs, sampled roughly 5 days after the first yellow fever vaccination. Receptor source: a man aged 18 to 29 who received the YFV17D yellow fever vaccine.

This clonotype appeared many times. This chain connects TRBV4-1 to TRBJ2-2; TRBD1 agrees at 11 bases. The CDR3 runs to 16 residues. The V gene end was trimmed by 7 bases and the J gene end by 3 bases; junction bases not matched to a gene: 7. CDR1 is MGHRA and CDR2 is YSYEKL in the germline V gene. CDR3 DNA sequence: TGCGCCAGCACCGCGGGACAGGGGGGATACACCGGGGAGCTGTTTTTT. Protein sequence: CASTAGQGGYTGELFF.

This clonotype was detected many times. The chain joins TRBV7-2 to TRBJ1-5; D remains ambiguous. The germline CDR1 and CDR2 sequences are SGHTA and FQGNSA. The CDR3 loop spans 17 amino acids. The V end lost 5 bases, the J end lost 0 bases, and 17 bases lay between the germline ends. The DNA for the CDR3 is TGTGCCAGCAGCCCCGGACCGGCCCGGTATAGCAATCAGCCCCAGCATTTT. It encodes CASSPGPARYSNQPQHF.

This clonotype occurred many times. The chain joins TRBV7-4 to TRBJ2-7; no clear D gene. This CDR3 contains 12 residues. The V and J ends lost 5 bases and 3 bases respectively, with 8 bases between them. Looked up from germline, CDR1 is SGHVT and CDR2 is SQSDAQ. The CDR3: CASSPSYYEQYF. Written as DNA, the CDR3 is TGTGCCAGCAGCCCGTCCTACTACGAGCAGTACTTC.

This clonotype was counted at least ten times. V usage is TRBV5-1 and J usage is TRBJ1-1; a weak D match, TRBD1 (6 bases). CDR3 size: 15 residues. Per germline, CDR1 SGHRS and CDR2 YFSETQ. Trimming took 0 bases from V and 4 from J, leaving 13 bases between them. CDR3 coding DNA: TGCGCCAGCAGCTTGGTTGAGGGGGTCATCACTGAAGCTTTCTTT. Protein sequence: CASSLVEGVITEAFF.

The chain recombines TRBV7-9 with TRBJ2-7; 9 bases agree with TRBD2. Per the germline V gene, CDR1 is SEHNR and CDR2 is FQNEAQ (reference sequence). This CDR3 region has 15 residues. The V gene end was trimmed by 2 bases and the J gene end by 4 bases; junction bases not matched to a gene: 6. The CDR3 region is CASSLPGTSSYEQYF. DNA for the CDR3: TGTGCCAGCAGCTTACCCGGGACTAGCAGTTACGAGCAGTACTTC.

A few counts support this clonotype. This rearrangement joins TRBV7-2 to TRBJ1-5; maybe TRBD1 (5 bases). V gave up 4 bases and J gave up 7 bases, with 14 bases separating them. The CDR3 runs to 14 residues. Germline V gene sequence: CDR1 SGHTA, CDR2 FQGNSA. DNA for the CDR3: TGTGCCAGCAGCTCCCGACAGCTAGGACAGCCCCAGCATTTT. As protein: CASSSRQLGQPQHF.

This clonotype was picked up many times. This rearrangement joins TRBV10-1 to TRBJ2-1, with 12 positions matching TRBD2. Germline V gene lookup returns CDR1 WNHNN and CDR2 SYGVQD (reference sequence). The J segment lost 6 bases and the V segment lost 5 bases, leaving 14 bases of the junction unmatched. This CDR3 contains 18 residues. The CDR3 region is CASSPSGGARLMSNEQFF. CDR3 nucleotides: TGCGCCAGCAGTCCTAGCGGGGGGGCACGACTGATGAGCAATGAGCAGTTCTTC.

There are many counts of this clonotype. DNA of the CDR3: TGTGCCAGCAGCCCACCACTTGGCGGGGGGAATGAGCAGTTCTTC. This translates into CASSPPLGGGNEQFF. The chain couples TRBV7-6 to TRBJ2-1; 8 bases fit TRBD2. The CDR3 runs 15 residues. Germline lookup yields CDR1 SGHVS and CDR2 FNYEAQ. Germline trimming cut 5 bases from V and 7 bases from J; bases unmatched to any gene: 10.

V usage is TRBV20-1 and J usage is TRBJ2-7; D might be TRBD1 (6 bases). There are 13 residues in the CDR3. V dropped 0 bases and J dropped 2 bases, with 8 bases sitting between them. CDR1 and CDR2 from the germline V gene are DFQATT and SNEGSKA (reference sequence). This CDR3 is CSARDRGTYEQYF. CDR3 nucleotide sequence: TGCAGTGCTAGAGACAGGGGCACCTACGAGCAGTACTTC.